These 29 T cell receptor beta chains came from one sample sequenced in a study of blood T cell repertoires in COVID-19. The table came from immunoSEQ multiplex PCR; TCRdb's copy has only in-frame clones and leaves some out. This sample has about 230,000 clones; 70% to 90% occur once, and the top ten carry 2% to 2.5%. Sequencing was carried out using PBMCs or T cells enriched from blood (not recorded which). These receptors were taken from a woman aged 40 to 49 with acute COVID-19.

V gene TRBV6-2 or TRBV6-3 combines with J gene TRBJ2-5, with a possible D match to TRBD2 (5 bases). Trimming removed 4 bases at V and 2 bases at J, with 14 bases between. Germline values: CDR1 MNHEY, CDR2 SVGEGT. There are 15 residues in the CDR3. This CDR3 is CASSSDSGFQETQYF. Here the CDR3 DNA reads TGTGCCAGCAGTTCAGACTCGGGGTTTCAAGAGACCCAGTACTTC.

The chain couples TRBV11-3 to TRBJ2-5; TRBD1 aligns across 7 bases. CDR3 size: 14 residues. Trimming cost V 5 bases and J 5 bases; bases outside gene matches: 8. Per germline, CDR1 SGHNT and CDR2 YENEEA. CDR3 nucleotides: TGTGCCAGCAGCCCGACAGGGAAGGGGGAGACCCAGTACTTC. The encoded protein is CASSPTGKGETQYF.

The chain has TRBV24-1 and TRBJ1-2; 9 bases agree with TRBD1. CDR1 and CDR2 (germline): KGHDR, SFDVKD. Trimming at V came to 10 bases and at J to 8 bases, leaving 13 bases not matched to a gene. The CDR3 is 14 amino acids. The CDR3 DNA sequence: TGTGCCACAGAGAGTACCGGGACAGGGTCCGGCTACACCTTC. It specifies CATESTGTGSGYTF.

V is TRBV29-1 and J is TRBJ2-1, with 16 bases aligning to TRBD2. The V gene end was trimmed by 4 bases and the J gene end by 0 bases; junction bases not matched to a gene: 12. This CDR3 spans 20 amino acids. The germline CDR1 and CDR2 sequences are SQVTM and ANQGSEA. The CDR3 DNA sequence: TGCAGCGTTGTACTAGGGATGGGACTAGCGGGAGGGAGCTCCTACAATGAGCAGTTCTTC. Its protein product is CSVVLGMGLAGGSSYNEQFF.

The V call is TRBV11-2, the J call TRBJ2-7; possible D gene TRBD2, 6 bases. Germline assignment: CDR1 SGHAT and CDR2 FQNNGV. The CDR3 length is 16 residues. V lost 3 bases, J lost 2 bases, and 17 bases lay in between. The CDR3 loop reads CASSFILGGFTYEQYF. The DNA for the CDR3 is TGTGCCAGCAGCTTTATTCTTGGAGGGTTCACCTACGAGCAGTACTTC.

The chain combines TRBV29-1 with TRBJ2-1; TRBD1 matches 8 bases. CDR1 and CDR2 (germline): SQVTM, ANQGSEA. The CDR3 is 15 amino acids. V shed 7 bases and J 4 bases; nucleotides not matched to a gene: 12. Written as DNA, the CDR3 is TGCAGCGGCCGCAACCGGGACAGGCGGTACAATGAGCAGTTCTTC. Its translation is CSGRNRDRRYNEQFF.

CDR3 amino acids: CASSQGPYGGELFF. In DNA, the CDR3 is TGTGCCAGCAGCCAAGGTCCCTACGGCGGGGAGCTGTTTTTT. The V call is TRBV3-1 (or the pseudogene TRBV3-2), the J call TRBJ2-2, with D unresolved. The germline V gene encodes CDR1 LGHDT and CDR2 YNNKEL (reference sequence). Between the trimmed V and J ends, which lost 1 base and 7 bases, there was a span of 10 bases. There are 14 residues in the CDR3.

The chain couples TRBV11-2 to TRBJ2-1; 10 bases map to TRBD2. The CDR3 consists of 15 residues. Unmatched junction bases numbered 6, after V lost 1 base and J lost 9 bases. CDR1 is SGHAT and CDR2 is FQNNGV in the germline V gene. CDR3 coding DNA: TGTGCCAGCAGCTTAGCAAGCGGGAGGGCCCCTGAGCAGTTCTTC. Translated, it gives CASSLASGRAPEQFF.

The V call is TRBV7-2, the J call TRBJ1-3, with TRBD1 matching over 7 bases. The CDR3 has 16 residues. The ends lost 4 bases at V and 2 bases at J; junction bases unmatched: 8. Per the germline V gene, CDR1 is SGHTA and CDR2 is FQGNSA. CDR3 loop: CASSSTGSRTGNTIYF. As DNA, the CDR3 is TGTGCCAGCAGCTCGACAGGGAGTAGGACTGGAAACACCATATATTTT.

The chain combines TRBV4-1 with TRBJ1-4; D is perhaps TRBD1 (6 bases). CDR1 and CDR2 (germline): MGHRA, YSYEKL. V was shortened by 4 bases and J by 4 bases, with 16 bases between the two germline ends. CDR3 size: 16 residues. CDR3 loop: CASSRRTGTDNEKLFF. The CDR3 DNA reads TGCGCCAGCAGCCGACGCACAGGGACGGATAATGAAAAACTGTTTTTT.

This clone has just one count. This chain connects TRBV5-4 to TRBJ1-1; possible D gene TRBD1, 5 bases. Germline-derived CDR1 and CDR2 are SGHNT and YYREEE (reference sequence). V lost 1 base to trimming and J lost 6 bases, with 13 bases between them. The CDR3 sequence is 14 residues long. The CDR3 nucleotides read TGTGCCAGCAGCTTGCCAGGGATAAGCGCTGAAGCTTTCTTT. It encodes CASSLPGISAEAFF.

The chain links TRBV18 to TRBJ1-4; D not certain. Germline assignment: CDR1 KGHSH and CDR2 LQKENI. The CDR3 is 13 amino acids. Between the trimmed V and J ends, which lost 2 bases and 12 bases, there was a span of 13 bases. The CDR3 here is CASSPDAPRELFF. The CDR3 nucleotides are TGTGCCAGCTCACCAGACGCACCGAGGGAACTGTTTTTT.

The chain employs TRBV7-9 and TRBJ2-5, with 7 bases fitting TRBD1. CDR3 size: 15 residues. The V gene's germline CDR1 is SEHNR and CDR2 FQNEAQ (reference sequence). Trimming cost V 1 base and J 5 bases; bases outside gene matches: 7. CDR3 bases: TGTGCCAGCAGCTTAGAAGAGGGGGCTAGGGAGACCCAGTACTTC. This codes for CASSLEEGARETQYF.

The rearrangement joins TRBV19 to TRBJ2-1; D possibly corresponds to TRBD1 (8 bases). Deletions cut 4 bases from V and 4 bases from J, with 26 bases between. The CDR3 is 19 amino acids. Germline values: CDR1 LNHDA, CDR2 SQIVND (reference sequence). CDR3: CASSKRDDRGGGSYNEQFF. In DNA, the CDR3 is TGTGCCAGTAGTAAGCGGGACGACAGGGGAGGAGGGTCGTACAATGAGCAGTTCTTC.

V usage is TRBV6-1 and J usage is TRBJ2-2; D is perhaps TRBD2 (7 bases). CDR1 is MNHNS, CDR2 SASEGT, per germline. The CDR3 is 16 residues long. The V gene lost 3 bases and the J gene lost 6 bases, with 17 bases spanning the gap. The CDR3, as DNA: TGTGCCAGCAGTGAGGGGGGGGCAGTGGGCGCCGGGGAGCTGTTTTTT. Amino acid sequence: CASSEGGAVGAGELFF.

V is TRBV4-1 and J is TRBJ1-6; 7 bases match TRBD1. V gave up 1 base and J gave up 7 bases; unmatched junction bases: 7. The CDR3 covers 16 residues. Germline V gene data show CDR1 as MGHRA and CDR2 as YSYEKL. CDR3 protein: CASSQVRDSNNSPLHF. In DNA, the CDR3 is TGCGCCAGCAGCCAAGTCCGGGACAGTAACAATTCACCCCTCCACTTT.

The rearrangement links TRBV19 to TRBJ1-5; a possible D gene is TRBD1 (5 bases). The CDR3 totals 14 residues. CDR1 LNHDA and CDR2 SQIVND come from the germline V gene (reference sequence). V lost 0 bases and J 7 bases, leaving 10 bases between the germline ends. DNA of the CDR3: TGTGCCAGTAGTATAGACAGGGAGGGACAGCCCCAGCATTTT. Its translation is CASSIDREGQPQHF. Filled out from reference TRBV19 and TRBJ1-5, the complete variable domain reads DGGITQSPKYLFRKEGQNVTLSCEQNLNHDAMYWYRQDPGQGLRLIYYSQIVNDFQKGDIAEGYSVSREKKESFPLTVTSAQKNPTAFYLCASSIDREGQPQHFGDGTRLSIL.

The chain has TRBV3-1 (or the pseudogene TRBV3-2) and TRBJ2-5; 8 nucleotides line up with TRBD2. The CDR3 length is 15 residues. Per the germline V gene, CDR1 is LGHDT and CDR2 is YNNKEL (reference sequence). The trim removed 1 base at V and 3 bases at J, leaving 4 bases unmatched. CDR3 loop: CASSQVGAGEETQYF. In DNA form, the CDR3 reads TGTGCCAGCAGCCAAGTGGGAGCGGGAGAAGAGACCCAGTACTTC.

The chain links TRBV5-4 to TRBJ2-7; D may be TRBD1 (6 bases). Per the germline V gene, CDR1 is SGHNT and CDR2 is YYREEE (reference sequence). V lost 4 bases, J lost 0 bases, and 14 bases lay in between. This CDR3 contains 15 residues. In nucleotides, the CDR3 is TGTGCCAGCAGCCTCCGGGACAAGGGCTCCTACGAGCAGTACTTC. Amino acids: CASSLRDKGSYEQYF.

The chain recombines TRBV29-1 with TRBJ2-1, with D unclear. Trimming took 1 base from V and 6 from J, leaving 4 bases between them. This CDR3 spans 11 amino acids. The germline V gene encodes CDR1 SQVTM and CDR2 ANQGSEA. The CDR3 region has the DNA TGCAGCGTTGAAGGGAGCAATGAGCAGTTCTTC. Its protein product is CSVEGSNEQFF.

This chain uses TRBV2 with TRBJ2-7, with 10 positions matching TRBD2. The CDR3 has 15 residues. The V gene end was trimmed by 5 bases and the J gene end by 4 bases; junction bases not matched to a gene: 8. Germline CDR1 SNHLY, CDR2 FYNNEI. The CDR3 bases are TGTGCCAGCAGTCGTCGGGCTAGCGGGGGATACGAGCAGTACTTC. This sequence encodes CASSRRASGGYEQYF.

The chain links TRBV5-1 to TRBJ2-5; 8 bases agree with TRBD1. The germline V gene encodes CDR1 SGHRS and CDR2 YFSETQ. The CDR3 has 15 residues. The junction had 9 bases not matched to a gene; V was cut back by 4 bases and J by 4 bases. The CDR3 sequence: CASSVFGQGGETQYF. CDR3 nucleotides: TGCGCCAGCAGCGTTTTCGGACAGGGAGGAGAGACCCAGTACTTC.

A note on this clone: Sequence at one end of the junction differs from germline and may be a read error. V gene TRBV7-2 combines with J gene TRBJ1-2; D remains unclear. This CDR3 is built from 13 residues. Germline CDR1 SGHTA, CDR2 FQGNSA. The CDR3 DNA sequence: TGTGCCTGCAGAAGAGGAATAGGCTATGGCTACACCTTC. It translates to CACRRGIGYGYTF.

V is TRBV5-5 and J is TRBJ1-5; TRBD1 might be the D (5 bases). Trimming removed 6 bases at V and 4 bases at J, with 17 bases between. The CDR3 covers 15 residues. Germline V lookup: CDR1 SGHKS, CDR2 YYEKEE (reference sequence). This CDR3 is CASNPSGGVNQPQHF. In DNA, the CDR3 is TGTGCCAGCAACCCCAGCGGGGGTGTAAATCAGCCCCAGCATTTT.

The chain combines TRBV11-2 with TRBJ1-5; 7 bases map to TRBD1. This CDR3 spans 14 amino acids. V was pared by 3 bases and J by 6 bases, with 5 bases of the junction left unmatched. In germline, CDR1 is SGHAT, CDR2 FQNNGV. The CDR3 sequence: CASSLSGGSQPQHF. For the CDR3, the DNA is TGTGCCAGCAGCTTGTCAGGGGGAAGTCAGCCCCAGCATTTT.

V and J are TRBV18 and TRBJ2-5; possibly TRBD1 for D (5 bases). The length of the CDR3 is 13 residues. V was trimmed by 1 base and J by 5 bases, leaving 8 bases between them. The germline CDR1 and CDR2 sequences are KGHSH and LQKENI. Here the CDR3 reads CASSPQGQETQYF. DNA for the CDR3: TGTGCCAGCTCACCACAGGGGCAGGAGACCCAGTACTTC.

V gene TRBV5-4 combines with J gene TRBJ2-1; 9 nucleotides match TRBD2. The length of the CDR3 is 15 residues. V was pared by 7 bases and J by 5 bases, with 10 bases of the junction left unmatched. Germline V gene sequence: CDR1 SGHNT, CDR2 YYREEE (reference sequence). The CDR3 spells CASRQGTSQDNEQFF. The CDR3 nucleotides are TGTGCCAGCCGCCAAGGGACTAGCCAGGACAATGAGCAGTTCTTC.

The rearrangement uses TRBV5-6 and TRBJ1-1; 7 bases agree with TRBD1. With 3 bases clipped from V and 5 bases from J, the junction kept 7 bases outside the gene matches. The CDR3 is 14 amino acids. Germline CDR1 reads SGHDT; CDR2 reads YYEEEE. The CDR3 loop reads CASSWQGVGTEAFF. The CDR3 DNA sequence: TGTGCCAGCAGCTGGCAGGGGGTCGGAACTGAAGCTTTCTTT.

The J gene is TRBJ2-7, the V gene TRBV4-1, with 7 bases identical to TRBD2. Germline CDR1 MGHRA, CDR2 YSYEKL. The CDR3 runs 15 residues. The J segment lost 7 bases and the V segment lost 1 base, leaving 10 bases of the junction unmatched. The CDR3 region is CASSQVGRGRLEQYF. DNA for the CDR3: TGCGCCAGCAGCCAAGTGGGGCGGGGGAGGTTGGAGCAGTACTTC.